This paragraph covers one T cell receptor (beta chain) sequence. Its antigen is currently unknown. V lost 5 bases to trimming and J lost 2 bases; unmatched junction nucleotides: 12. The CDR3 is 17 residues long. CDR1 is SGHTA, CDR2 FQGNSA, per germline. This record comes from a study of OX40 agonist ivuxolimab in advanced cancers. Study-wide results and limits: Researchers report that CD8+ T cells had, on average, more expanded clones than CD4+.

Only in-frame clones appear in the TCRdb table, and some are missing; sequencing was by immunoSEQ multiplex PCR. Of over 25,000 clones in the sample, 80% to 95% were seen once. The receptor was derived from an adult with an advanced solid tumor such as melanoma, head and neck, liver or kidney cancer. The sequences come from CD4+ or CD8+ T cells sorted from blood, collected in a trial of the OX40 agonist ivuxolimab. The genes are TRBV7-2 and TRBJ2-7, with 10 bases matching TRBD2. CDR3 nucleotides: TGTGCCAGCAGCCCAAAGATTCTAGCGGGGGCTGCCTACGAGCAGTACTTC. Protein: CASSPKILAGAAYEQYF.